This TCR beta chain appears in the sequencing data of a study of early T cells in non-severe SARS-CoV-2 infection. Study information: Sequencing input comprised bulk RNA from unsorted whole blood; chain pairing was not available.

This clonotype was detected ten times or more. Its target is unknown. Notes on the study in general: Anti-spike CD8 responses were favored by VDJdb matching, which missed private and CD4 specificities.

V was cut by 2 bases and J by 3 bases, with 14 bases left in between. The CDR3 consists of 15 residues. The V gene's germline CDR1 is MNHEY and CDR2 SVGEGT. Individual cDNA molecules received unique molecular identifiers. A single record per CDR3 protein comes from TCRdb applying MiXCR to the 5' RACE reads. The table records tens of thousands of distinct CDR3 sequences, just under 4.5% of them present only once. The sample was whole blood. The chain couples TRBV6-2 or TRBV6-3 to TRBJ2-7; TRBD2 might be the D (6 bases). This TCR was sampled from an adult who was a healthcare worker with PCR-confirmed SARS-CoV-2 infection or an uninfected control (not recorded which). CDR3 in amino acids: CASSYGDWIFYEQYF. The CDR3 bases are TGTGCCAGCAGTTACGGGGACTGGATCTTCTACGAGCAGTACTTC.